This entry features one TCR beta chain sequence. Its antigen remains unidentified. No base quality values were provided; no much bigger clone lies one nucleotide off. In the paper's terms, the time point label means: baseline, week 1 (first vaccination visit). Reading the label with the study, this specimen's treatment or condition is: pre-vaccination baseline after standard-of-care therapy. Newly diagnosed WHO grade 3 or 4 IDH1-mutant astrocytomas showing loss of nuclear ATRX were present in the donors. The samples were drawn from NOA16, a multicentre, single-arm, open-label phase I trial in Germany that tested a mutant IDH1 peptide vaccine in humans for the first time. For immunogenicity testing, the blood drawn at visit V03 was used as the baseline sample. Genomic DNA for TCRB sequencing was extracted from EDTA blood using the DNeasy Blood and Tissue Kit. The CDR3 covers 13 residues, taking in both the cysteine and the phenylalanine. The DNA shown is the 39-base CDR3, in frame from base 1. V loses 5 bases of germline sequence and J loses 4 bases, and the interval between the two ends is 11 bases. The germline V gene specifies SQVTM as CDR1 and ANQGSEA as CDR2.

This sample was included in a study of a mutant IDH1 vaccine in newly diagnosed glioma (dated by TCRdb to the early 2020s). Some background on the complete study: Of the roughly 32 patients who were treated, 62.5% were male and around 40% were female, and the mean age was around 40 years. Before enrollment, most patients had been given radiochemotherapy with temozolomide as standard therapy, while the rest had received either radiotherapy alone or temozolomide alone. Six visits were used for peripheral blood collection: V03 (baseline), V05, V07, V10, V12 and V13. For exploratory analyses, 25 to 30 treated patients had longitudinal TCRB deep sequencing done wherever samples were available. Broader findings and caveats from the paper: According to the authors, sample limitations meant that analyses of patient blood samples could not be reproduced. Pseudoprogression seemed to be unrelated to changes in the top peripheral T cell clonotypes found by TCRB sequencing. Availability determined which PBMC samples were chosen for TCRB deep sequencing. Vaccine-induced immune responses across multiple MHC alleles were detected in roughly 94% of patients.

To prepare the library, the immunoSEQ multiplex PCR assay was applied. Rearranged TCR beta chain sequences were amplified using the hsTCRB Kit according to the manufacturer's protocol. An Illumina MiSeq was used to sequence the TCRB libraries. Concerning the study's data processing: Demultiplexing, trimming and gene mapping were performed with the kit vendor's proprietary platform. TCRdb holds this immuneACCESS table with in-frame rearrangements only. Some clones are missing; in checked studies, unresolved V genes explain under half, and the rest has no known cause. Clonal size and the V and J genes are those of that table, whereas D and trimming came from the DNA. Within this sample are tens of thousands of clones, with around 85% of them counted one time only. In total, the top ten clones hold 2.5% to 3.5% of the sample.

The sequence was collected from a man aged 30 to 45 with glioma. The sequencing used PBMCs, collected from a glioma patient treated with radiotherapy, temozolomide or both. The chain employs TRBV29-1 and TRBJ2-2; the D gene remains uncertain. The bases are TGCAGCGTTAGTTCCGGTCCCACCGGGGAGCTGTTTTTT. This is translated as CSVSSGPTGELFF.